These 12 T cell receptor beta chains were sequenced from one sample in a study of T cells in Graves' hyperthyroidism and ophthalmopathy. The source material, RNA transcripts, was used to amplify TCR beta CDR3 regions. An initial round of RT-PCR targeting the TCR CDR3 relied on the HTBI primer set. Using its own MiXCR run on the multiplex PCR reads, TCRdb lists one record per CDR3 protein. The data show 550,000 to 600,000 distinct CDR3 sequences, approximately 14% seen once. The sequenced sample consisted of blood. The receptors were gathered from a woman aged 18-30 years with Graves' ophthalmopathy.

This clonotype has ten or more counts. The rearrangement links TRBV28 to TRBJ2-7; D is undetermined. V shed 3 bases and J shed 7 bases, with 10 bases lying between them. Germline CDR1 and CDR2: MDHEN and SYDVKM. This CDR3 has 12 amino acids. CDR3 DNA sequence: TGTGCCAGCAGTTTCTCCTTACGGGAGCAGTACTTC. Protein product: CASSFSLREQYF.

The J gene is TRBJ2-1, the V gene TRBV30; TRBD2 might be the D (6 bases). Trimming removed 2 bases at V and 0 bases at J, with 17 bases between. CDR3 length: 17 residues. CDR1 GTSNPN and CDR2 SVGIG come from the germline V gene (reference sequence). This CDR3 reads CAWSYQRVSRSYNEQFF. In DNA form, the CDR3 reads TGTGCCTGGAGTTACCAGCGGGTATCTCGCTCCTACAATGAGCAGTTCTTC.

This clonotype was seen ten or more times. This sequence joins TRBV7-8 and TRBJ2-1; tentatively, D is TRBD1 (6 bases). CDR1 is SGHVS and CDR2 is FQNEAQ in the germline V gene. Trimming took 2 bases from V and 4 from J, leaving 9 bases between them. The CDR3 runs to 14 residues. CDR3 in amino acids: CASSLTGTYNEQFF. The CDR3 coding sequence is TGTGCCAGCAGCTTAACCGGGACATACAATGAGCAGTTCTTC.

The sample holds many counts of this clonotype. V and J are TRBV2 and TRBJ1-5, with D perhaps matching TRBD1 (6 bases). Germline CDR1 SNHLY, CDR2 FYNNEI. V lost 4 bases and J 7 bases, leaving 20 bases between the germline ends. The CDR3 has 16 residues. CDR3 nucleotide sequence: TGTGCCAGCAGTGTTTTCGTGGGGGGGCCGGACCAGCCCCAGCATTTT. This codes for CASSVFVGGPDQPQHF.

There are many counts of this clonotype. V and J are TRBV3-1 and TRBJ2-7; 8 bases align to TRBD2. Germline assignment: CDR1 LGHDT and CDR2 YNNKEL (reference sequence). V dropped 0 bases and J dropped 0; count of bases not matched to a gene: 4. The CDR3 covers 16 residues. The CDR3 is CASSQEWSGSSYEQYF. The CDR3 DNA reads TGTGCCAGCAGCCAAGAGTGGAGCGGGAGCTCCTACGAGCAGTACTTC.

This clonotype was seen more than once but under ten times. The CDR3 sequence: CASSQGTSPAYNGYTF. The CDR3, as DNA: TGTGCCAGCAGCCAAGGAACCTCGCCGGCCTATAATGGCTACACCTTC. The V call is TRBV14, the J call TRBJ1-2; D is unclear. The germline CDR1 and CDR2 sequences are SGHDN and FVKESK. This CDR3 spans 16 amino acids. Between the trimmed V and J ends, which lost 1 base and 6 bases, there was a span of 18 bases.

The sample holds a few counts of this clonotype. The gene calls are TRBV12-3 or TRBV12-4 and TRBJ2-2; TRBD2 aligns across 7 bases. Trimming took 2 bases from V and 6 from J; bases not matched to a gene: 6. The CDR3 has 15 amino acids. CDR3: CASSLPAGKAGELFF. CDR3 bases: TGTGCCAGCAGTTTACCAGCGGGAAAGGCCGGGGAGCTGTTTTTT.

The J gene is TRBJ2-5, the V gene TRBV30, with D possibly matching TRBD1 (6 bases). Trimming took off 4 bases at V and 1 base at J, with 10 bases between the two ends. Germline V gene lookup returns CDR1 GTSNPN and CDR2 SVGIG (reference sequence). The CDR3 consists of 13 residues. The CDR3 is CAWMGASQETQYF. The CDR3 bases are TGTGCCTGGATGGGGGCGTCCCAAGAGACCCAGTACTTC.

The genes are TRBV20-1 and TRBJ2-7; D assignment may be TRBD1 or TRBD2 (5 bases each). Between the trimmed V and J ends, which lost 6 bases and 0 bases, there was a span of 27 bases. Germline V gene sequence: CDR1 DFQATT, CDR2 SNEGSKA (reference sequence). The CDR3 extends over 18 amino acids. The CDR3 sequence: CSAGALIRSVHFSYEQYF. The CDR3 DNA follows: TGCAGTGCCGGGGCCCTGATTAGATCGGTACATTTCTCCTACGAGCAGTACTTC.

Many counts were recorded for this clonotype. The chain joins TRBV3-1 to TRBJ2-7, with 12 bases fitting TRBD2. Germline CDR1 is LGHDT and CDR2 is YNNKEL (reference sequence). The CDR3 has 15 amino acids. V lost 3 bases, J lost 1 base, and 1 base stayed unmatched. CDR3 in DNA: TGTGCCAGCAGCCATGGACTAGCGGGGTCCTACGAGCAGTACTTC. It translates to CASSHGLAGSYEQYF.

This clonotype has a count of ten or more. The chain combines TRBV12-3 or TRBV12-4 with TRBJ1-5; no definite D call. The length of the CDR3 is 14 residues. V dropped 5 bases and J dropped 6 bases, with 14 bases sitting between them. CDR3 bases: TGTGCCAGCAGTCAAATAGAGAGGGCTCAGCCCCAGCATTTT. As protein: CASSQIERAQPQHF.

This clonotype was counted only a few times. The chain uses TRBV19 and TRBJ1-5; the D is unclear. The length of the CDR3 is 13 residues. Germline CDR1 reads LNHDA; CDR2 reads SQIVND (reference sequence). V lost 5 bases and J lost 7, with 12 bases in between. The CDR3: CASSRGIRQPQHF. CDR3 coding DNA: TGTGCCAGTAGTCGGGGTATTAGGCAGCCCCAGCATTTT.